This TCR beta chain was obtained from a study of OX40 agonist ivuxolimab in advanced cancers. Regarding the study in general: Ivuxolimab, which targeted the costimulatory receptor OX40 (CD134), was an agonistic, fully human IgG2 monoclonal antibody. Intravenous ivuxolimab was administered to patients every 2 weeks at six dose levels: 0.01, 0.1, 0.3, 1.5, 3 and 10 mg/kg. Of the roughly 50 dose-escalation patients, hepatocellular carcinoma was present in around 20, melanoma in around 15, renal cell carcinoma in 9 and head and neck cancer in 9. In the dose-escalation cohort, around four fifths of patients were male, and the mean age was approximately 60 years with a range of about 20 to 90. Patients were allowed to have had prior anti-PD-1, anti-PD-L1 or anti-CTLA-4 therapy, and around 41% of the dose-escalation patients had previously received checkpoint inhibitors. Partial responses occurred in three dose-escalation patients: two with cutaneous melanoma and one with hepatocellular carcinoma. The point of sequencing TCRbeta in the periphery was to test whether ivuxolimab changed TCR sequence diversity and drove clonal T-cell expansion. The monotherapy dose-escalation portion (N of about 50 patients) of the phase I ivuxolimab trial is reported in the paper.

Taken from cysteine to phenylalanine, the CDR3 has 13 residues. The DNA shown is the 39-base CDR3, in frame from base 1. V sheds 0 bases and J sheds 9 bases, leaving 10 bases between their ends. For CDR1 and CDR2, the germline V gene lists SGHRS and YFSETQ. Summary of the overall study and its limitations: In partial responders in the 0.1-3.0 mg/kg groups, normalized peripheral clonal expansion was found to be among the lowest, especially among CD8+ T cells. Antigen specificity was not determined for the clonally expanded peripheral T cells. After ivuxolimab, more expanded clones were found on average in CD8+ T cells than in CD4+ T cells. At doses of 0.1 to 3.0 mg/kg, clonal expansion of both CD4+ and CD8+ blood T cells was observed from baseline to week 6. Low levels of normalized T-cell clonal expansion were also seen in some patients who did not respond.

This clone was detected only once. Its antigen is unknown. Base qualities are not recorded, but no much larger clone differs from it by a single base. To sequence the TCRbeta CDR3 region, genomic DNA was isolated from the sorted cells. The immunoSEQ Assay was used to sequence the TCRbeta CDR3 regions. As stored in TCRdb, this immuneACCESS dataset retains in-frame rearrangements with V and J assigned. A fraction of the clones does not appear; measured against another copy, unresolved V genes explain less than half of the discrepancy, and the remainder lacks a known reason. Within this sample are about 69,000 clones, with almost 85% of them counted one time only. The ten most abundant clones make up roughly 8% of the sample. The trial excluded patients who had a history of autoimmune disease or who were on systemic immunosuppression. Peripheral blood for TCR sequencing was drawn from every dose cohort at baseline, at cycle 4 day 1 and at cycle 7 day 1. Samples came from an open-label, multicenter, first-in-human phase I dose-escalation trial of ivuxolimab. Adults with locally advanced or metastatic head and neck squamous cell, hepatocellular, melanoma or renal cell carcinoma were enrolled in the trial. Before TCR sequencing, CD4+ T cells and CD8+ T cells were sorted from peripheral blood as separate populations.

The sample was CD4+ or CD8+ T cells sorted from blood, taken in a trial of the OX40 agonist ivuxolimab. This receptor was taken from an adult with an advanced solid tumor such as melanoma, head and neck, liver or kidney cancer. The rearrangement combines TRBV5-1 with TRBJ2-1; TRBD2 is possibly the D segment (5 matching bases). CDR3 reads: CASSLGSAGEQFF. The nucleotide sequence is TGCGCCAGCAGCTTGGGGTCCGCGGGTGAGCAGTTCTTC.